This T cell receptor (beta chain) was documented in a study of blood T cell repertoires in COVID-19. Study-level background: The United States, Italy and Spain were the sources of the acute and convalescent COVID-19 samples. Nucleic acid was either cDNA or gDNA, and it came from T cells, B-cell-depleted T cells, or PBMCs.

Authors' analysis steps: Amplification with reference gene primers provided the estimates of nucleated cell counts. The repertoire was sequenced with immunoSEQ multiplex PCR; TCRdb's copy has only in-frame clones and lacks some. V, J and clone size are taken as reported in that table, and D and trimming were inferred from the DNA itself. The table includes 380,000 or so clones, about 90% detected once. The TCR was taken from a man aged 40-50 years with acute or convalescent COVID-19. Sequencing input: peripheral blood.

In nucleotides, the CDR3 is TGTGCCAGCAGTTCGATAAACAGGATTGAAAAACTGTTTTTT. Its translation: CASSSINRIEKLFF. The chain is built from TRBV27 and TRBJ1-4, with D possibly matching TRBD1 (5 bases). CDR1 and CDR2 (germline): MNHEY, SMNVEV (reference sequence). The CDR3 spans 14 residues. Trimming pared 4 bases from V and 7 bases from J, leaving 13 bases between.